This T cell receptor beta chain was sequenced during a study of T cells after yellow fever vaccination. V lost 1 base, J lost 0 bases, and 13 bases lay in between. Germline CDR1 reads LGHDT; CDR2 reads YNNKEL (reference sequence). CDR3 length: 18 amino acids. Whole-study findings and limits: Researchers cautioned that FACS-sorted repertoires could harbor abundant clonotypes contaminating from the bulk population.

A word on this clonotype: The antigen remains undetermined.

TCRdb itself ran the 5' RACE reads through MiXCR, one entry per CDR3 protein. This sample carries around 120,000 distinct CDR3 sequences, around 15% of them seen once, and the ten largest clones take 43%. Sample: CD8+ T cells sorted from PBMCs, taken 5 days after the yellow fever booster vaccination. The clonotype originates from a man aged 18 to 29 who received the YFV17D yellow fever vaccine. The J gene is TRBJ1-6, the V gene TRBV3-1; D gene uncertain. The CDR3 spells CASSQVATRSSYNSPLHF. The CDR3 region has the DNA TGTGCCAGCAGCCAAGTGGCAACCAGGAGCTCCTATAATTCACCCCTCCACTTT.